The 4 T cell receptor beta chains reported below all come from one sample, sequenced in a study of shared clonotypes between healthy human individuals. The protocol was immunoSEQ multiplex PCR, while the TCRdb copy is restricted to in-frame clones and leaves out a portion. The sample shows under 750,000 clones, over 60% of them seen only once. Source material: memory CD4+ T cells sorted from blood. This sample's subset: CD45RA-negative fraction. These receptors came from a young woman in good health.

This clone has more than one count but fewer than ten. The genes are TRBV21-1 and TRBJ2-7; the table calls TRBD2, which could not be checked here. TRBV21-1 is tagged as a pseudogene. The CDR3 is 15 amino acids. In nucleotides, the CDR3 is TGTGCCAGCAGCAAAGACTACGGGACTACCTACGAGCAGTACTTC. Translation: CASSKDYGTTYEQYF.

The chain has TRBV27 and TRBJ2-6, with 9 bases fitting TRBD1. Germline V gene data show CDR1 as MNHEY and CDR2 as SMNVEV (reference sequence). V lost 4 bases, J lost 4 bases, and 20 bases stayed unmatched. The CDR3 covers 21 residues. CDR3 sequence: CASSSPRGTGSRKPGANVLTF. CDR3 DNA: TGTGCCAGCAGTTCACCGCGTGGGACAGGGTCAAGAAAACCAGGGGCCAACGTCCTGACTTTC.

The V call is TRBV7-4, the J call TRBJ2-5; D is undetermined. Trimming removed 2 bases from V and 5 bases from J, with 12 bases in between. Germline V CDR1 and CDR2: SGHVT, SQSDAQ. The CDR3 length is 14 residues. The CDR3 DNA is TGTGCCAGCAGCTTAAAGTCGGCCTCTGAGACCCAGTACTTC. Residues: CASSLKSASETQYF.

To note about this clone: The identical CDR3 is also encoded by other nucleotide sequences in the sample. The CDR3 spells CASSQQGADTQYF. DNA for the CDR3: TGCGCCAGCAGCCAGCAGGGTGCAGATACGCAGTATTTT. The rearrangement joins TRBV5-1 to TRBJ2-3; possible D gene TRBD1, 5 bases. The CDR3 has 13 amino acids. The V end was cut by 4 bases, the J end by 4 bases, with 10 bases between. Germline V gene data show CDR1 as SGHRS and CDR2 as YFSETQ.